This TCR beta chain was sequenced for a study of blood T cell repertoires in COVID-19. After removal of 4 bases from V and 9 bases from J, the junction contained 5 bases not matched to a gene. The CDR3 sequence is 14 residues long. Germline-derived CDR1 and CDR2 are SGHRS and YFSETQ. Sequenced by immunoSEQ multiplex PCR; TCRdb stores in-frame clones only, minus some. The sample yields approximately 200,000 clones, roughly four fifths seen once. The chain couples TRBV5-1 to TRBJ1-6; 9 nucleotides line up with TRBD1. The sample was PBMCs or T cells enriched from blood (not recorded which). The receptor was isolated from a man between 40 and 49 years old who had recovered from COVID-19. Here the CDR3 DNA reads TGCGCCAGCAGCGCGGGACAGGGTCGTTCACCCCTCCACTTT. As protein: CASSAGQGRSPLHF. Supplemented by reference TRBV5-1 and TRBJ1-6, the full variable domain reads KAGVTQTPRYLIKTRGQQVTLSCSPISGHRSVSWYQQTPGQGLQFLFEYFSETQRNKGNFPGRFSGRQFSNSRSEMNVSTLELGDSALYLCASSAGQGRSPLHFGNGTRLTVT.